The 18 T cell receptor beta chains below come from one sample, sequenced in a study of cytomegalovirus exposure and HLA in healthy donors. Use of 60 Vbeta and 13 Jbeta primers characterized the PCR. Assay used: immunoSEQ multiplex PCR; TCRdb lists only in-frame clones, some missing. This table has some 190,000 clones, around four fifths appearing once. Sequencing used PBMCs. The receptors originated from a man between 18 and 29 years old in good health and CMV-seronegative.

The V call is TRBV9, the J call TRBJ1-1; the match to TRBD1 covers 7 bases. V lost 3 bases to trimming and J lost 2 bases; unmatched junction nucleotides: 7. CDR3 size: 15 residues. Germline assignment: CDR1 SGDLS and CDR2 YYNGEE. CDR3 protein: CASSGTGTVNTEAFF. In DNA form, the CDR3 reads TGTGCCAGCAGCGGCACCGGGACAGTTAACACTGAAGCTTTCTTT.

This sequence joins TRBV7-8 and TRBJ1-5; a weak D match, TRBD1 (5 bases). Germline assignment: CDR1 SGHVS and CDR2 FQNEAQ. This CDR3 spans 16 amino acids. Deletions cut 1 base from V and 2 bases from J, with 12 bases between. Here the CDR3 reads CASSLGAGHRNQPQHF. The DNA for the CDR3 is TGTGCCAGCAGCTTAGGAGCAGGACACCGCAATCAGCCCCAGCATTTT. The full variable domain, completed using reference TRBV7-8 and TRBJ1-5, is GAGVSQSPRYKVAKRGQDVALRCDPISGHVSLFWYQQALGQGPEFLTYFQNEAQLDKSGLPSDRFFAERPEGSVSTLKIQRTQQEDSAVYLCASSLGAGHRNQPQHFGDGTRLSIL.

This rearrangement joins TRBV10-3 to TRBJ2-7, with 7 bases fitting TRBD1. Trimming took 5 bases from V and 2 from J; bases not matched to a gene: 9. The CDR3 is 15 residues long. Germline assignment: CDR1 ENHRY and CDR2 SYGVKD. The CDR3 sequence: CAISQDRVPTYEQYF. CDR3 nucleotide sequence: TGTGCCATCAGTCAAGACAGGGTACCCACCTACGAGCAGTACTTC.

The rearrangement links TRBV2 to TRBJ2-2, with TRBD2 matching over 8 bases. The germline V gene encodes CDR1 SNHLY and CDR2 FYNNEI. V lost 6 bases to trimming and J lost 7 bases; unmatched junction nucleotides: 13. CDR3 length equals 16 residues. In DNA, the CDR3 is TGTGCCAGCAGCTCCCGGGGGGGCCGGGCGGGCGGGGAGCTGTTTTTT. As protein: CASSSRGGRAGGELFF.

This clone was picked up one time. The rearrangement joins TRBV7-8 to TRBJ2-3; D might be TRBD2 (5 bases). The ends were cut back, 1 base at V and 2 bases at J, with 13 bases in the middle. The CDR3 consists of 16 residues. Germline lookup yields CDR1 SGHVS and CDR2 FQNEAQ. CDR3 sequence: CASSLERVGVTDTQYF. In DNA form, the CDR3 reads TGTGCCAGCAGCTTAGAACGGGTCGGGGTCACAGATACGCAGTATTTT.

This chain joins TRBV6-4 and TRBJ1-1; no clear D. The CDR3 sequence is 15 residues long. Germline V CDR1 and CDR2: MRHNA, SNTAGT. V lost 0 bases and J lost 1, with 9 bases in between. The CDR3 DNA is TGTGCCAGCAGTGACTCGATACAGAAGAACACTGAAGCTTTCTTT. The encoded protein is CASSDSIQKNTEAFF.

The chain links TRBV11-1 to TRBJ2-2, with unresolved D. CDR1 and CDR2 (germline): SGHAT, FQDESV (reference sequence). This CDR3 spans 13 amino acids. V shed 4 bases and J shed 4 bases, with 7 bases lying between them. The CDR3 reads CASSSRVTGELFF. The CDR3 nucleotides are TGTGCCAGCAGCTCTCGAGTCACCGGGGAGCTGTTTTTT.

This chain links TRBV12-5 with TRBJ2-3, with 7 bases fitting TRBD2. The CDR3 loop spans 15 amino acids. V was clipped by 0 bases and J by 7 bases; unmatched bases: 7. CDR1 LGHNT and CDR2 FRNRAP come from the germline V gene. The CDR3 is CASGLVLGGLNTQYF. The CDR3 bases are TGTGCTAGTGGTTTGGTACTCGGGGGGTTAAATACGCAGTATTTT.

This chain uses TRBV14 with TRBJ1-1, with 8 bases matching TRBD1. The trim removed 2 bases at V and 6 bases at J, leaving 8 bases unmatched. Germline V gene lookup returns CDR1 SGHDN and CDR2 FVKESK. The length of the CDR3 is 15 residues. CDR3 sequence (DNA): TGTGCCAGCAGCCAACATAACCTACAGGGGGCTGAAGCTTTCTTT. This sequence encodes CASSQHNLQGAEAFF.

This clone was detected once. CDR3 protein: CASSLGTSGWEQFF. The CDR3 region has the DNA TGTGCCAGCAGCCTCGGGACTAGCGGGTGGGAGCAGTTCTTC. The gene calls are TRBV11-3 and TRBJ2-1; TRBD2 matches at 12 bases. From germline, CDR1 is SGHNT and CDR2 YENEEA. Trimming took 5 bases from V and 10 from J; bases not matched to a gene: 6. CDR3 length: 14 amino acids.

The chain links TRBV19 to TRBJ2-2; 10 nucleotides line up with TRBD2. Per the germline V gene, CDR1 is LNHDA and CDR2 is SQIVND (reference sequence). Germline trimming cut 5 bases from V and 4 bases from J; bases unmatched to any gene: 7. The CDR3 has 16 amino acids. The DNA for the CDR3 is TGTGCCAGTAGTGGAACTAGCGGGACGGCCACCGGGGAGCTGTTTTTT. The encoded protein is CASSGTSGTATGELFF.

The chain links TRBV7-2 to TRBJ2-5; 7 bases are shared with TRBD2. The germline V gene has CDR1 SGHTA and CDR2 FQGNSA. V trimming: 5 bases; J trimming: 5 bases; junction bases outside the gene matches: 11. The CDR3 covers 15 residues. The CDR3 region is CASSPAGTPGETQYF. The CDR3 nucleotides read TGTGCCAGCAGCCCAGCGGGGACCCCCGGGGAGACCCAGTACTTC.

This clone was seen a handful of times. The chain joins TRBV19 to TRBJ2-1, with D tentatively TRBD2 (5 bases). Per the germline V gene, CDR1 is LNHDA and CDR2 is SQIVND (reference sequence). The CDR3 extends over 15 amino acids. V shed 3 bases and J shed 3 bases, with 12 bases lying between them. The CDR3 sequence is CASSINSDYYNEQFF. As DNA, the CDR3 is TGTGCCAGTAGTATCAATTCTGACTACTACAATGAGCAGTTCTTC. The full variable domain, in which reference TRBV19 and TRBJ2-1 provide the parts outside the CDR3, is DGGITQSPKYLFRKEGQNVTLSCEQNLNHDAMYWYRQDPGQGLRLIYYSQIVNDFQKGDIAEGYSVSREKKESFPLTVTSAQKNPTAFYLCASSINSDYYNEQFFGPGTRLTVL.

This sequence joins TRBV5-1 and TRBJ2-2, with TRBD1 as a possible D gene (6 bases). The CDR3 consists of 15 residues. Trimming stripped 2 bases from V and 6 bases from J, with 14 bases between. The germline CDR1 and CDR2 sequences are SGHRS and YFSETQ. Here the CDR3 DNA reads TGCGCCAGCAGCTTTGGTACCAGGGGCGCCGGGGAGCTGTTTTTT. Translation: CASSFGTRGAGELFF.

Ten or more counts support this clone. The chain recombines TRBV4-3 with TRBJ1-1; no clear D gene. CDR3 length: 14 amino acids. The germline gives CDR1 LGHNA, CDR2 YSLEER. The germline V and J ends were trimmed by 4 bases and 0 bases, with 9 bases remaining between them. The CDR3 DNA sequence: TGCGCCAGCAGCCCGGGAGTCATGAACACTGAAGCTTTCTTT. Its protein product is CASSPGVMNTEAFF.

This chain joins TRBV13 and TRBJ1-2; possibly TRBD1 for D (6 bases). The CDR3 extends over 13 amino acids. Germline values: CDR1 PRHDT, CDR2 FYEKMQ (reference sequence). V shed 7 bases and J shed 6 bases, with 15 bases lying between them. The CDR3 region has the DNA TGTGCCAGCACCTCCCGGGACATCAATGGCTACACCTTC. It is translated as CASTSRDINGYTF.

This chain connects TRBV30 to TRBJ2-3; 7 bases match TRBD1. J was trimmed by 0 bases and V by 4 bases; bases with no gene match: 4. Germline loops: CDR1 GTSNPN, CDR2 SVGIG (reference sequence). This CDR3 spans 14 amino acids. The CDR3 protein is CAWTGTASTDTQYF. The CDR3 bases are TGTGCCTGGACCGGGACAGCTAGCACAGATACGCAGTATTTT.

J is TRBJ2-3 and V is TRBV30; TRBD1 agrees at 7 bases. The CDR3 loop spans 14 amino acids. V gave up 4 bases and J gave up 2 bases; unmatched junction bases: 6. The V gene's germline CDR1 is GTSNPN and CDR2 SVGIG (reference sequence). As DNA, the CDR3 is TGTGCCTGGAAACAGGGGATATACACAGATACGCAGTATTTT. This encodes CAWKQGIYTDTQYF. The whole variable domain, remainder taken from reference TRBV30 and TRBJ2-3, is SQTIHQWPATLVQPVGSPLSLECTVEGTSNPNLYWYRQAAGRGLQLLFYSVGIGQISSEVPQNLSASRPQDRQFILSSKKLLLSDSGFYLCAWKQGIYTDTQYFGPGTRLTVL.